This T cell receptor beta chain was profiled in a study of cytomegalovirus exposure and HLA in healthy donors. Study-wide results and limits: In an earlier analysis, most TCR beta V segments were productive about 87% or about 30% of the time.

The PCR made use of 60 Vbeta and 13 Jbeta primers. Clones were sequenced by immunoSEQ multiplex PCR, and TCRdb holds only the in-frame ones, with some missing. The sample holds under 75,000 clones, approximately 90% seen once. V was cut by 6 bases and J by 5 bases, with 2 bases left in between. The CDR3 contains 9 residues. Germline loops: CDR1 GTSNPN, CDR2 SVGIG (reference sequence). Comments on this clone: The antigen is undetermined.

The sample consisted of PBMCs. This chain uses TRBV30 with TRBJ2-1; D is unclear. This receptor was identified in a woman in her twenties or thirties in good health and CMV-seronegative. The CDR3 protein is CACNNEQFF. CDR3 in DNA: TGTGCCTGCAACAATGAGCAGTTCTTC.